One T cell receptor (beta chain) is described in this entry. The antigen remains undetermined. The source of the sample is a study of T cells after yellow fever vaccination. The study's findings and limits: The CD4 compartment and the CD8 compartment contained a small share of clonotypes in common. The bulk population could contribute abundant contaminating clonotypes to FACS-sorted repertoires. Reappearance after the booster was observed for most primary-vaccination clones (96% CD4, over 70% CD8).

It was through 5'RACE template switching that TCR cDNA was made, with a universal primer site and UMIs added. TCRdb reanalysed the 5' RACE reads using MiXCR and keeps one entry per CDR3 protein. The data contain over 300,000 distinct CDR3 sequences, roughly 6.8% of them seen just once; the ten biggest clones take up 15% to 20%. V shed 8 bases and J shed 5 bases, with 17 bases lying between them. CDR1 is SGHDT, CDR2 YYEEEE, per germline. The CDR3 runs to 14 residues. The source is a man between 18 and 29 years old who received the YFV17D yellow fever vaccine. The specimen was PBMCs, collected more than 35 days after the first yellow fever vaccination. This chain links TRBV5-6 with TRBJ2-1, with a tentative D call TRBD2 (6 bases). CDR3 protein: CARGPEGLHNEQFF. CDR3 DNA: TGTGCCAGGGGCCCCGAGGGACTGCACAATGAGCAGTTCTTC.